The 4 T cell receptor beta chains below were found in one sample sequenced in a study of identical twins (dated by TCRdb to the mid-2010s). Library preparation employed 5' RACE. Sequencing took place on an Illumina HiSeq 2000. The public reads were reprocessed in TCRdb via fastp at Q25 and MiXCR, keeping in-frame beta chains. For every CDR3 protein sequence, its rows merge into one entry that carries the most common genes and DNA. For this sample there are about 690,000 distinct CDR3 sequences; 21% appear just once. 4.3% of the sample lies in the top ten. These same records also appear under a second study, on T cells expressing NK-cell markers.

Source material: PBMCs. The receptors originated from a young woman in good health.

This clonotype was recorded at least ten times. The rearrangement uses TRBV20-1 and TRBJ1-1; weak D call: TRBD1 (6 bases). The germline V and J ends were trimmed by 2 bases and 1 base, with 11 bases remaining between them. The CDR3 consists of 14 residues. Per germline, CDR1 DFQATT and CDR2 SNEGSKA (reference sequence). The CDR3 is CSARLQGRNTEAFF. In nucleotides, the CDR3 is TGCAGTGCTAGATTACAGGGAAGGAACACTGAAGCTTTCTTT.

This clonotype turned up a few times. The chain couples TRBV6-1 to TRBJ2-3; D gene ambiguous. Trimming removed 6 bases from V and 8 bases from J, with 9 bases in between. This CDR3 has 11 amino acids. Per germline, CDR1 MNHNS and CDR2 SASEGT. The CDR3, as DNA: TGTGCCAGCAGGCAAAGGCGTACGCAGTATTTT. Its protein product is CASRQRRTQYF.

This clonotype came up many times. The J gene is TRBJ2-3, the V gene TRBV7-9; the D is unclear. Trimming removed 2 bases at V and 3 bases at J, with 6 bases between. The CDR3 consists of 13 residues. Germline CDR1 SEHNR, CDR2 FQNEAQ (reference sequence). The CDR3 DNA reads TGTGCCAGCAGCTTAACGACGACAGATACGCAGTATTTT. It specifies CASSLTTTDTQYF.

This clonotype was seen ten or more times. J is TRBJ1-5 and V is TRBV12-3 or TRBV12-4, with 8 bases identical to TRBD1. The CDR3 loop spans 14 amino acids. Trimming took 10 bases from V and 0 from J; bases not matched to a gene: 5. The CDR3 protein is CATDRAYSNQPQHF. CDR3 DNA sequence: TGTGCCACGGACAGGGCATATAGCAATCAGCCCCAGCATTTT.